Listed here is a single T cell receptor (beta chain). The antigen remains undetermined. The CDR3 runs to 11 residues. This sample is drawn from a study of T cells after yellow fever vaccination. In the study overall: The fractions with low cell numbers were processed using SMART-Seq v4 Ultra Low Input. Study results and limitations: Abundant bulk-derived clonotypes could contaminate FACS-sorted repertoires. Reappearance after the booster was observed for most primary-vaccination clones (96% CD4, over 70% CD8).

Making TCR cDNA involved 5'RACE template switching, which added UMIs and a universal primer site. MiXCR, applied by TCRdb to the 5' RACE reads, yields one record per CDR3 protein. The top ten clones hold almost 40% of a sample with 100,000 to 150,000 distinct CDR3 sequences, roughly 8.2% of them seen once. The rearrangement uses TRBV3-2 and TRBJ1-1. TRBV3-2 represents a pseudogene. Sequencing used CD8+ T cells sorted from PBMCs, obtained on the day of the yellow fever booster vaccination. The receptor was derived from a man between 18 and 29 years old who received the YFV17D yellow fever vaccine. CDR3 loop: CATAPVSEAFF. The CDR3 DNA reads as TGTGCCACTGCTCCGGTCAGTGAAGCTTTCTTT.